Listed below are T cell receptor beta chains from one sample, sequenced in a study of T cells in Graves' hyperthyroidism and ophthalmopathy. TCRdb independently ran MiXCR on the multiplex PCR reads; one entry per CDR3 protein. The table shows 500,000 to 650,000 distinct CDR3 sequences, with around 15% occurring only once. The sample comprised blood. Source of these receptors: a middle-aged woman with Graves' hyperthyroidism. Each CDR3 is given with its conserved first and last residue. The D gene is left open where the match is weak. Not all rows give a size; the values are once, few, many and, for expanded clones, a class.

CDR3	DNA	V	J	size	D
CASSQDRRTGFYNEQFF	TGTGCCAGCAGCCAAGATCGAAGGACAGGGTTCTACAATGAGCAGTTCTTC	TRBV14	TRBJ2-1	NA	TRBD1
CASSDLGGRGDTQYF	TGTGCCAGCAGCGACCTGGGGGGCAGGGGAGATACGCAGTATTTT	TRBV7-3	TRBJ2-3	NA	NA
CASSLSPGTSYSSRRYNEQFF	TGTGCCAGCAGTCTCTCTCCCGGGACTAGCTATTCTAGTCGACGTTACAATGAGCAGTTCTTC	TRBV6-1	TRBJ2-1	many	TRBD2
CSVELYPRTGELYF	TGCAGCGTTGAATTATATCCCCGGACAGGGGAGTTATATTTT	TRBV29-1	TRBJ1-3	NA	TRBD1
CASSYSTSGKVGELFF	TGTGCCAGCAGTTACTCGACTAGCGGGAAAGTCGGGGAGCTGTTTTTT	TRBV6-6	TRBJ2-2	many	TRBD2
CASSFTRQGGEKLFF	TGTGCCAGCAGCTTCACCCGACAGGGTGGTGAAAAACTGTTTTTT	TRBV11-1	TRBJ1-4	many	TRBD1
CASSPDVGGSKAFF	TGTGCCAGCAGCCCCGATGTGGGGGGTAGCAAAGCTTTCTTT	TRBV5-8	TRBJ1-1	many	NA
CAWSAASGRNNEQFF	TGTGCCTGGAGTGCAGCTAGCGGGAGGAACAATGAGCAGTTCTTC	TRBV30	TRBJ2-1	many	TRBD2
CATSRDRGVHEQFF	TGTGCCACCAGCAGAGATCGGGGAGTCCATGAGCAGTTCTTC	TRBV15	TRBJ2-1	few	NA
CASSQEGSRQETQYF	TGCGCCAGCAGCCAAGAGGGCTCAAGACAAGAGACCCAGTACTTC	TRBV4-1	TRBJ2-5	NA	NA
CASSQRGLSSYNEQFF	TGTGCCAGCAGTCAACGGGGCCTTAGCTCCTACAATGAGCAGTTCTTC	TRBV25-1	TRBJ2-1	once	NA
CASSQASGYSYEQYF	TGTGCCAGCAGCCAAGCTAGCGGGTATTCCTACGAGCAGTACTTC	TRBV3-1	TRBJ2-7	many	TRBD2
CARERVAVYNEQFF	TGTGCCAGAGAGAGGGTAGCAGTATACAATGAGCAGTTCTTC	TRBV12-3/TRBV12-4	TRBJ2-1	many	NA
CASSLARASTEAFF	TGCGCCAGCAGCTTGGCTAGGGCGAGCACTGAAGCTTTCTTT	TRBV5-1	TRBJ1-1	many	NA
CASSLGDMNEQFF	TGTGCCAGCAGTTTGGGGGACATGAATGAGCAGTTCTTC	TRBV12-3/TRBV12-4	TRBJ2-1	many	NA
CAWSGQRVYGYTF	TGTGCCTGGAGTGGACAGAGGGTCTATGGCTACACCTTC	TRBV30	TRBJ1-2	NA	NA
CASSRSPGQGASTYGYTF	TGTGCCAGCAGTCGGTCCCCGGGACAGGGGGCCAGTACCTATGGCTACACCTTC	TRBV3-1	TRBJ1-2	NA	TRBD1
CASSSPRETQYF	TGTGCCAGCAGTTCCCCCCGGGAGACCCAGTACTTC	TRBV28	TRBJ2-5	many	NA
CASSFLEVNSPLHF	TGTGCCAGCAGTTTTCTGGAGGTAAATTCACCCCTCCACTTT	TRBV27	TRBJ1-6	many	NA